The T cell receptor beta chain described here comes from a study of OX40 agonist ivuxolimab in advanced cancers. This CDR3 has 14 residues. Germline loops: CDR1 MDHEN, CDR2 SYDVKM. Trimming cost V 9 bases and J 6 bases; bases outside gene matches: 12. Here immunoSEQ multiplex PCR was the method, and the copy in TCRdb shows in-frame clones only, minus some. The sample yields about 35,000 clones, under 85% seen once. A note on this clone: As yet, its antigen is unknown.

Study-wide results and limits: Part of the nonresponder group also had normalized T-cell clonal expansion that was low.

The gene calls are TRBV28 and TRBJ2-3, with 7 bases identical to TRBD2. The clonotype comes from an adult with an advanced solid tumor such as melanoma, head and neck, liver or kidney cancer. Sequenced material: CD4+ or CD8+ T cells sorted from blood, taken in a trial of the OX40 agonist ivuxolimab. Here the CDR3 reads CASKNFGTTDTQYF. In nucleotides, the CDR3 is TGTGCCAGTAAAAACTTCGGGACTACCGATACGCAGTATTTT. Drawing the rest from reference TRBV28 and TRBJ2-3, the complete variable domain is DVKVTQSSRYLVKRTGEKVFLECVQDMDHENMFWYRQDPGLGLRLIYFSYDVKMKEKGDIPEGYSVSREKKERFSLILESASTNQTSMYLCASKNFGTTDTQYFGPGTRLTVL.